The T cell receptor (beta chain) described here comes from a study of CD8+ T cells in alopecia areata. Notes on the study in general: The study found higher clonality in lesional than normal scalp, especially in alopecia totalis/universalis. Patients showed less clear TCR sequence sharing than mice, possibly partly because of HLA diversity. Scalp sequencing also captures normal skin's resident alphabeta T cells.

Researchers picked out CD4+ and CD8+ T cells from PBMCs by sorting. This clone was detected only once. Its target is not known. Following RNA extraction, reverse transcription yielded cDNA that acted as the sequencing template. Clones were sequenced by immunoSEQ multiplex PCR, and TCRdb holds only the in-frame ones, with some missing. The sample has some 150,000 clones, less than 65% seen once. The CDR3 totals 16 residues. The V gene lost 0 bases and the J gene lost 0 bases, with 10 bases spanning the gap. The germline gives CDR1 SGHDT, CDR2 YYEEEE. This chain joins TRBV5-6 and TRBJ2-1; D perhaps matches TRBD1 (5 bases). The TCR comes from a human donor in good health. The source material was CD8+ T cells sorted from blood. The CDR3 loop is CASSLEGRSSYNEQFF. In DNA, the CDR3 is TGTGCCAGCAGCTTGGAGGGGCGAAGCTCCTACAATGAGCAGTTCTTC.